This is a list of T cell receptor beta chains from one sample in a study of T-cell memory formation after mild COVID-19. TCRdb ran MiXCR on the 5' RACE reads and lists one entry per CDR3 protein. The profile covers fewer than 50,000 distinct CDR3 sequences, with about a tenth appearing a single time and about 12% taken by the ten largest. The sample consisted of PBMCs or a T cell subset sorted from them (not recorded which). The receptors originated from an adult woman who had mild COVID-19 (a few samples of this study predate the infection). Cell type and time point are not known. CDR3s include the opening cysteine and the closing phenylalanine or tryptophan. A D gene is named only where the DNA matches it firmly. The listing skips clone size in some rows; elsewhere it reads once, few, many or a size class.

V	D	J	size	CDR3	DNA
TRBV15	TRBD2	TRBJ2-5	NA	CATSRRTGLVQETQYF	TGTGCCACCAGCCGACGGACCGGACTAGTCCAAGAGACCCAGTACTTC
TRBV6-6	TRBD1	TRBJ2-2	many	CASHKGQGNTGELFF	TGTGCCAGCCATAAGGGACAGGGGAACACCGGGGAGCTGTTTTTT
TRBV15	NA	TRBJ2-1	few	CATSRPSGAVEQFF	TGTGCCACCAGCCGCCCAAGTGGGGCGGTTGAGCAGTTCTTC
TRBV19	NA	TRBJ2-3	once	CASSTRKGGLRTDTQYF	TGTGCCAGTAGTACCCGCAAGGGGGGGCTCCGCACAGATACGCAGTATTTT
TRBV6-2/TRBV6-3	NA	TRBJ2-7	few	CASSSYGGVYEQYF	TGTGCCAGCAGTTCGTACGGGGGAGTCTACGAGCAGTACTTC
TRBV9	NA	TRBJ1-2	NA	CASSPRGGNGYTF	TGTGCCAGCAGCCCCCGCGGGGGCAATGGCTACACCTTC
TRBV5-1	TRBD1	TRBJ2-7	few	CASSPRDRGYEQYF	TGCGCCAGCAGCCCCCGGGACAGGGGCTACGAGCAGTACTTC
TRBV12-3/TRBV12-4	TRBD2	TRBJ2-1	few	CASSSSGRAPNEQFF	TGTGCCAGCAGTTCCAGTGGGAGGGCCCCCAATGAGCAGTTCTTC
TRBV5-1	TRBD2	TRBJ2-7	few	CASRDLAGGYYEQYF	TGCGCCAGCAGGGATCTAGCGGGAGGGTACTACGAGCAGTACTTC
TRBV9	NA	TRBJ2-1	few	CASSFQPVGYNEQFF	TGTGCCAGCAGCTTTCAGCCAGTCGGGTACAATGAGCAGTTCTTC
TRBV20-1	TRBD1	TRBJ1-6	NA	CSATTRDRGKRSYNSPLHF	TGCAGTGCTACCACCCGGGACAGGGGAAAACGCTCCTATAATTCACCCCTCCACTTT
TRBV28	TRBD1	TRBJ1-2	NA	CASSFLRGDRNGYTF	TGTGCCAGCAGTTTCTTGAGGGGGGACAGAAATGGCTACACCTTC
TRBV7-8	NA	TRBJ1-2	NA	CASSSRTAYGYTF	TGTGCCAGCAGCTCCCGGACAGCCTATGGCTACACCTTC
TRBV4-1	NA	TRBJ2-2	NA	CASGAGSTGELFF	TGCGCCAGCGGTGCAGGGAGCACCGGGGAGCTGTTTTTT
TRBV6-2/TRBV6-3	TRBD1	TRBJ2-2	NA	CASTWTGANTGELFF	TGTGCCAGCACCTGGACAGGGGCGAACACCGGGGAGCTGTTTTTT
TRBV5-1	TRBD1	TRBJ2-5	few	CASSNRTGQETQYF	TGCGCCAGCAGCAATCGGACAGGCCAAGAGACCCAGTACTTC
TRBV7-9	NA	TRBJ1-1	many	CASSLYRTENTEAFF	TGTGCCAGCAGCTTATACCGGACAGAGAACACTGAAGCTTTCTTT
TRBV29-1	NA	TRBJ2-7	NA	CSVETGKYEQYF	TGCAGCGTTGAAACAGGGAAGTACGAGCAGTACTTC
TRBV5-8	NA	TRBJ2-1	few	CASSLAGRDYNEQFF	TGTGCCAGCAGCTTGGCGGGACGGGACTACAATGAGCAGTTCTTC
TRBV7-9	NA	TRBJ1-1	NA	CASSLAVHTEAFF	TGTGCCAGCAGCTTAGCCGTTCACACTGAAGCTTTCTTT
TRBV7-3	TRBD1	TRBJ1-1	few	CASSLTGALNTEAFF	TGTGCCAGCAGCTTGACAGGGGCCCTGAACACTGAAGCTTTCTTT
TRBV30	NA	TRBJ2-3	few	CAWSPLDNTDTQYF	TGTGCCTGGAGTCCCCTCGACAACACAGATACGCAGTATTTT
TRBV9	TRBD1	TRBJ2-3	many	CASSVAATGVVDTQYF	TGTGCCAGCAGCGTCGCCGCGACAGGGGTTGTGGATACGCAGTATTTT
TRBV9	TRBD1	TRBJ1-6	NA	CASSETGTGGHSPLHF	TGTGCCAGCAGCGAGACCGGGACAGGGGGCCATTCACCCCTCCACTTT
TRBV4-2	TRBD1	TRBJ2-7	many	CASSQGPTGYEQYF	TGTGCCAGCAGCCAGGGCCCGACAGGGTACGAGCAGTACTTC
TRBV3-1	NA	TRBJ2-6	few	CASSQVVGSGANVLTF	TGTGCCAGCAGCCAAGTCGTAGGCTCTGGGGCCAACGTCCTGACTTTC
TRBV4-1	NA	TRBJ1-5	few	CASSQVDRRNQPQHF	TGCGCCAGCAGCCAGGTTGACAGACGCAATCAGCCCCAGCATTTT
TRBV2	NA	TRBJ2-7	NA	CASSRDGRGYEQYF	TGTGCCAGCAGCCGAGACGGGAGAGGCTACGAGCAGTACTTC
TRBV5-1	TRBD1	TRBJ2-7	many	CASRTSGTGDLLHEQYF	TGCGCCAGCAGGACCTCCGGGACAGGGGATCTTCTCCACGAGCAGTACTTC
TRBV29-1	TRBD2	TRBJ2-1	NA	CSGGTSGRAGEQFF	TGCAGCGGGGGGACTAGCGGGAGGGCAGGGGAGCAGTTCTTC
TRBV7-6	NA	TRBJ2-5	NA	CASRGPSGTQYF	TGTGCCAGCAGAGGCCCCTCGGGGACCCAGTACTTC
TRBV20-1	NA	TRBJ2-1	few	CSAALHSSYNEQFF	TGCAGTGCTGCACTCCACAGCTCCTACAATGAGCAGTTCTTC
TRBV13	TRBD1	TRBJ2-3	many	CASSLDRVGTDTQYF	TGTGCCAGCAGCCTGGACAGGGTTGGCACAGATACGCAGTATTTT
TRBV29-1	NA	TRBJ2-3	many	CSVGGDTDTQYF	TGCAGCGTTGGGGGCGACACAGATACGCAGTATTTT
TRBV2	NA	TRBJ2-7	few	CASKDDLPYYEQYF	TGTGCCAGCAAAGACGACCTCCCCTATTACGAGCAGTACTTC
TRBV7-2	TRBD2	TRBJ2-7	few	CASNPSGGLGEQYF	TGTGCCAGTAATCCGTCGGGGGGGCTAGGAGAGCAGTACTTC
TRBV14	TRBD1	TRBJ1-2	NA	CASSHQGAYGYTF	TGTGCCAGCAGCCATCAGGGGGCCTATGGCTACACCTTC
TRBV7-9	NA	TRBJ2-3	many	CASREGYAASTDTQYF	TGTGCCAGCAGGGAAGGGTACGCGGCTAGCACAGATACGCAGTATTTT
TRBV24-1	NA	TRBJ2-2	few	CATSDLANTGELFF	TGTGCCACCAGTGATTTGGCGAACACCGGGGAGCTGTTTTTT
TRBV20-1	TRBD2	TRBJ2-5	few	CSAREPSGLGQYF	TGCAGTGCTAGAGAGCCTAGCGGCTTAGGCCAGTACTTC
TRBV12-3/TRBV12-4	TRBD2	TRBJ2-2	many	CASKGLANTGELFF	TGTGCCAGCAAAGGACTAGCGAACACCGGGGAGCTGTTTTTT
TRBV15	TRBD2	TRBJ2-7	many	CATSRGRLAGGYEQYF	TGTGCCACCAGCAGAGGAAGACTAGCGGGAGGGTACGAGCAGTACTTC
TRBV7-9	NA	TRBJ2-3	NA	CASRFAGHTDTQYF	TGTGCCAGCAGATTTGCGGGACACACAGATACGCAGTATTTT
TRBV5-1	NA	TRBJ1-1	few	CASSLSGIGPGNTEAFF	TGCGCCAGCAGCTTATCCGGGATCGGTCCAGGGAACACTGAAGCTTTCTTT
TRBV7-2	TRBD2	TRBJ2-5	NA	CASSRSGGTGETQYF	TGTGCCAGCAGCCGAAGCGGGGGGACCGGGGAGACCCAGTACTTC